The next 3 T cell receptor beta chains were all read from a single sample in a study of a mutant IDH1 vaccine in newly diagnosed glioma. TCRdb's table, derived via immunoSEQ multiplex PCR, lists solely in-frame clones and lacks some. In the table there are roughly 51,000 clones, less than 85% of which are singletons. These TCRs are of unknown antigen specificity. The sample's time point: week 5, during vaccination. Vaccine doses each comprised 300 ug of mutant IDH1 20-mer peptide, with topical imiquimod. Material: PBMCs, obtained from a glioma patient whose treatment included an IDH1 peptide vaccine. All receptors derive from a woman aged 18-35 years with glioma. Some clones in this sample may be carry-over from other donors' samples.

This clone occurred a few times. The gene calls are TRBV7-2 and TRBJ1-2, with D possibly matching TRBD1 (6 bases). The CDR3 is made up of 15 amino acids. V lost 1 base to trimming and J lost 0 bases, with 9 bases between them. The germline CDR1 and CDR2 sequences are SGHTA and FQGNSA. The CDR3 loop is CASSLDAGANYGYTF. CDR3 nucleotides: TGTGCCAGCAGCTTAGATGCAGGGGCTAACTATGGCTACACCTTC.

The rearrangement links TRBV5-1 to TRBJ2-2; 8 bases fit TRBD2. The CDR3 extends over 17 amino acids. Germline V gene sequence: CDR1 SGHRS, CDR2 YFSETQ. The trim removed 1 base at V and 2 bases at J, leaving 7 bases unmatched. CDR3 sequence (DNA): TGCGCCAGCAGCTTGCCGGGACTAGAGCCCAACACCGGGGAGCTGTTTTTT. Translation: CASSLPGLEPNTGELFF.

CDR3 sequence: CASSSLSGTRHNEQFF. The CDR3 DNA reads as TGTGCCAGCAGTTCTCTTTCCGGGACTCGACACAATGAGCAGTTCTTC. This chain joins TRBV9 and TRBJ2-1; D is perhaps TRBD2 (6 bases). This CDR3 comprises 16 residues. Germline V CDR1 and CDR2: SGDLS, YYNGEE. Trimming left V 5 bases short and J 5 bases short, with 20 bases between.